The 4 T cell receptor beta chains given below trace back to one sample, sequenced in a study of blood T cell repertoires in COVID-19. This table comes from immunoSEQ multiplex PCR, and its TCRdb copy is limited to in-frame clones, with some not included. The sample holds tens of thousands of clones, 65% to 85% seen once. Source material: peripheral blood. These receptors all stem from a man aged 45-65 years with active COVID-19.

This clone has a single count. V is TRBV5-6 and J is TRBJ2-7; D perhaps matches TRBD1 (6 bases). Trimming cost V 0 bases and J 3 bases, with 7 bases left between them. The CDR3 consists of 13 residues. Germline V gene lookup returns CDR1 SGHDT and CDR2 YYEEEE. The CDR3 DNA is TGTGCCAGCAGCTTGGTACAGGGCTACGAGCAGTACTTC. Translating it yields CASSLVQGYEQYF.

The V gene is TRBV28, the J gene TRBJ2-2; D is perhaps TRBD1 (5 bases). V was shortened by 1 base and J by 8 bases, with 14 bases between the two germline ends. This CDR3 is built from 15 residues. The V gene's germline CDR1 is MDHEN and CDR2 SYDVKM. The CDR3: CASSLSTSRTGELFF. DNA of the CDR3: TGTGCCAGCAGTTTATCGACGAGTAGGACAGGGGAGCTGTTTTTT.

The CDR3 reads CASSIDRTGGAFF. The CDR3 DNA follows: TGTGCCAGTAGTATAGATCGAACAGGGGGCGCGTTCTTT. V gene TRBV19 combines with J gene TRBJ1-1; 9 bases are shared with TRBD1. The J segment lost 14 bases and the V segment lost 0 bases, leaving 7 bases of the junction unmatched. Germline values: CDR1 LNHDA, CDR2 SQIVND (reference sequence). There are 13 residues in the CDR3.

The J gene is TRBJ2-1, the V gene TRBV5-1; the match to TRBD2 covers 10 bases. Germline V gene data show CDR1 as SGHRS and CDR2 as YFSETQ. V lost 5 bases to trimming and J lost 3 bases; unmatched junction nucleotides: 8. The CDR3 totals 16 residues. In nucleotides, the CDR3 is TGCGCCAGCAGAGTTAGCGGGGGGACTAACTACAATGAGCAGTTCTTC. Its protein is CASRVSGGTNYNEQFF.